Listed below are T cell receptor beta chains from one sample, sequenced in a study of brain T cells in children with intractable seizures. Clones were read by immunoSEQ multiplex PCR, and TCRdb kept only the in-frame ones, dropping some. The sample shows 340,000 or so clones, 85% to 95% of them seen only once. Here the sequenced sample was peripheral blood, taken approximately 5 months after surgery. These receptor sequences come from a boy under three years old with tuberous sclerosis and intractable seizures. CDR3s leave out the opening cysteine and the closing phenylalanine or tryptophan. Expanded clones are given a class, and other clones once, few, many or no size at all.

V	J	size	length	CDR3
TRBV7-9	TRBJ2-4	NA	12	ASSLGGDVGSQY
TRBV3-1/TRBV3-2	TRBJ2-1	NA	14	ASSHPGTSDNNEQF
TRBV7-6	TRBJ2-2	NA	13	ASSLGASNTGELF
TRBV7-3	TRBJ1-2	NA	12	ASSGTGGSGGYT
TRBV3-1/TRBV3-2	TRBJ1-2	once	16	ASSQAPRGRQGAWGYT
TRBV10-2	TRBJ1-4	NA	13	ASSSTGGLSGKLF
TRBV13	TRBJ2-1	NA	12	ASSFMDENDEQF
TRBV6-4	TRBJ2-1	few	12	ASSDGTSGNEQF
TRBV2	TRBJ1-3	NA	8	ASSIAAIY
TRBV20-1	TRBJ2-7	NA	12	SASTGTSSYEQY
TRBV6-5	TRBJ1-2	NA	14	ASSSRTGETNYGYT
TRBV13	TRBJ1-1	NA	12	ASSQAPGGTEAF
TRBV3-1/TRBV3-2	TRBJ2-5	NA	10	ASSQDRETQY
TRBV11-2	TRBJ2-1	NA	16	ASSLGRRGGLSYNEQF
TRBV3-1/TRBV3-2	TRBJ1-6	once	14	ASSQDWSLKNSPLH
TRBV13	TRBJ1-5	NA	14	ASSLGRRTDNQPQH
TRBV7-9	TRBJ2-1	NA	10	ASSLVVNEQF
TRBV3-1/TRBV3-2	TRBJ1-2	NA	14	ASSQEGPQTNYGYT
TRBV10-2	TRBJ2-2	NA	14	ASSESGRVHTGELF
TRBV27	TRBJ2-1	NA	10	ASRLRGSEQF
TRBV4-1	TRBJ1-1	NA	13	ASSLFGTKNTEAF
TRBV6-5	TRBJ2-2	NA	12	ASTYGGADGELF
TRBV9	TRBJ1-3	NA	9	ASTAGNTIY
TRBV4-2	TRBJ2-1	NA	15	ASSRNLGTSANNEQF
TRBV14	TRBJ2-1	NA	10	ASRAGWNEQF
TRBV4-2	TRBJ2-1	NA	13	ASSQDTLEYNEQF
TRBV18	TRBJ2-7	NA	12	ASSPETAPYEQY
TRBV3-1/TRBV3-2	TRBJ2-1	NA	13	ASSGDGGSYNEQF
TRBV7-3	TRBJ2-1	once	15	ASSLTGAGDSYNEQF